The 22 T cell receptor beta chains reported below all come from one sample, sequenced in a study of shared clonotypes between healthy human individuals. TCRdb's table, derived via immunoSEQ multiplex PCR, lists solely in-frame clones and lacks some. The table lists around 500,000 clones, around 79% of them singletons, with roughly 13% in the top ten. Specimen: PBMCs. Receptors were obtained from a woman in her 40s in good health. Some clones in this sample may be carry-over from other donors' samples.

The V gene is TRBV29-1, the J gene TRBJ2-7; D gene unclear. CDR1 and CDR2 (germline): SQVTM, ANQGSEA. V was trimmed by 5 bases and J by 1 base, leaving 15 bases between them. The CDR3 sequence is 14 residues long. CDR3 protein: CSVRSVQKSYEQYF. CDR3 bases: TGCAGCGTTCGATCGGTTCAGAAATCCTACGAGCAGTACTTC.

The V and J genes are TRBV11-2 and TRBJ2-1; D is perhaps TRBD2 (5 bases). The V end was cut by 2 bases, the J end by 8 bases, with 10 bases between. The germline V gene encodes CDR1 SGHAT and CDR2 FQNNGV. This CDR3 is 13 amino acids long. The DNA for the CDR3 is TGTGCCAGCAGCTTAAGTCCAGCGGATGAGCAGTTCTTC. Its protein product is CASSLSPADEQFF. Complete variable domain (other parts from reference TRBV11-2 and TRBJ2-1): EAGVAQSPRYKIIEKRQSVAFWCNPISGHATLYWYQQILGQGPKLLIQFQNNGVVDDSQLPKDRFSAERLKGVDSTLKIQPAKLEDSAVYLCASSLSPADEQFFGPGTRLTVL.

V and J are TRBV6-1 and TRBJ2-7; 10 bases are a match to TRBD1. The CDR3 has 15 amino acids. Looked up from germline, CDR1 is MNHNS and CDR2 is SASEGT. With 6 bases clipped from V and 2 bases from J, the junction kept 7 bases outside the gene matches. The CDR3 sequence is CASREPGQGTYEQYF. The CDR3 nucleotides read TGTGCCAGCAGGGAACCGGGACAGGGGACCTACGAGCAGTACTTC.

This clone was recorded once. V and J are TRBV19 and TRBJ2-7; 9 nucleotides agree with TRBD2. J gave up 7 bases and V 1 base, and 8 bases lay outside the gene matches. Germline CDR1 reads LNHDA; CDR2 reads SQIVND (reference sequence). The CDR3 consists of 15 residues. CDR3 in amino acids: CASSIVTAGGREQYF. In DNA form, the CDR3 reads TGTGCCAGTAGTATAGTTACGGCGGGAGGGCGTGAGCAGTACTTC.

This chain uses TRBV15 with TRBJ1-5; possibly TRBD1 for D (5 bases). The V gene lost 5 bases and the J gene lost 4 bases, with 15 bases spanning the gap. This CDR3 is built from 15 residues. The V gene's germline CDR1 is LNHNV and CDR2 YYDKDF (reference sequence). CDR3 sequence: CATSGRDGWNQPQHF. CDR3 in DNA: TGTGCCACCAGCGGGCGGGACGGATGGAATCAGCCCCAGCATTTT.

The chain carries TRBV5-1 and TRBJ1-1, with 9 bases matching TRBD1. The length of the CDR3 is 14 residues. V shed 0 bases, J shed 5 bases, and the junction held 2 bases outside the gene matches. Per germline, CDR1 SGHRS and CDR2 YFSETQ. CDR3 loop: CASSLGTGATEAFF. In DNA, the CDR3 is TGCGCCAGCAGCTTGGGGACAGGGGCGACTGAAGCTTTCTTT.

This chain uses TRBV9 with TRBJ2-2; no clear D gene. The CDR3 is 15 amino acids. V was shortened by 0 bases and J by 4 bases, with 10 bases between the two germline ends. In germline, CDR1 is SGDLS, CDR2 YYNGEE. CDR3 amino acids: CASSVATGGTGELFF. CDR3 nucleotide sequence: TGTGCCAGCAGCGTAGCAACGGGTGGCACCGGGGAGCTGTTTTTT.

Concerning this clone itself: A read error likely explains this, since a far larger clone differs by one base. V gene TRBV15 combines with J gene TRBJ2-6; D tentatively fits TRBD1 or TRBD2 (5 bases each). Germline lookup yields CDR1 LNHNV and CDR2 YYDKDF (reference sequence). The CDR3 spans 15 residues. The CDR3 region has the DNA TGTGCCACCAGCCCCCGGTCCGCCGGGGCCAACGTCCTGGCTTTC. Amino acid sequence: CATSPRSAGANVLAF.

The chain combines TRBV15 with TRBJ1-5, with D perhaps matching TRBD1 (5 bases). Trimming removed 0 bases from V and 0 bases from J, with 9 bases in between. Germline V gene lookup returns CDR1 LNHNV and CDR2 YYDKDF (reference sequence). The CDR3 contains 16 residues. CDR3 coding DNA: TGTGCCACCAGCAGAGATCGGGGGAATAGCAATCAGCCCCAGCATTTT. Translation: CATSRDRGNSNQPQHF.

This clone occurred once. The V call is TRBV9, the J call TRBJ2-3; D gene uncertain. Trimming stripped 4 bases from V and 3 bases from J, with 9 bases between. The V gene's germline CDR1 is SGDLS and CDR2 YYNGEE. The CDR3 loop spans 13 amino acids. The CDR3 sequence is CASSTGDTDTQYF. CDR3 nucleotide sequence: TGTGCCAGCAGCACCGGAGATACAGATACGCAGTATTTT.

The chain couples TRBV5-8 to TRBJ2-7, with 10 bases fitting TRBD2. CDR3 length equals 19 residues. The germline V gene has CDR1 SGHTS and CDR2 YDEGEE. J lost 3 bases, V lost 0 bases, and 15 bases had no gene match. CDR3 amino acids: CASSLGGFRGLAILYEQYF. DNA of the CDR3: TGTGCCAGCAGCTTGGGGGGCTTTAGGGGACTAGCGATCCTCTACGAGCAGTACTTC.

This chain joins TRBV28 and TRBJ1-1; D possibly corresponds to TRBD1 (5 bases). The CDR3 length is 14 residues. CDR1 and CDR2 (germline): MDHEN, SYDVKM. V was clipped by 7 bases and J by 0 bases, with 12 bases between them. CDR3 loop: CASIEPGMNTEAFF. CDR3 DNA: TGTGCCAGCATTGAGCCAGGGATGAACACTGAAGCTTTCTTT.

This clone has a handful of counts. The gene calls are TRBV7-3 and TRBJ1-1; D unresolved. The CDR3 runs 14 residues. Germline V gene data show CDR1 as SGHTA and CDR2 as FQGTGA. With 3 bases removed from V and 0 bases from J, the gap between germline ends came to 8 bases. Here the CDR3 reads CASSLTAMNTEAFF. The CDR3 region has the DNA TGTGCCAGCAGCTTGACGGCGATGAACACTGAAGCTTTCTTT.

The rearrangement links TRBV14 to TRBJ2-7; tentative D call: TRBD2 (5 bases). This CDR3 spans 14 amino acids. V was trimmed by 0 bases and J by 6 bases, leaving 12 bases between them. CDR1 is SGHDN and CDR2 is FVKESK in the germline V gene. The CDR3 DNA is TGTGCCAGCAGCCAAGATGGTAGCGTGTGCGAGCAGTACTTC. Its protein is CASSQDGSVCEQYF.

V is TRBV5-6 and J is TRBJ1-2; a possible D gene is TRBD1 (5 bases). Trimming removed 3 bases at V and 4 bases at J, with 16 bases between. The CDR3 spans 15 residues. The V gene's germline CDR1 is SGHDT and CDR2 YYEEEE. The CDR3 loop is CASSSRLTASYGYTF. CDR3 bases: TGTGCCAGCAGCTCTCGCCTGACAGCCAGCTATGGCTACACCTTC.

This chain connects TRBV10-3 to TRBJ2-7, with TRBD2 matching 10 bases. Germline CDR1 and CDR2: ENHRY and SYGVKD. V shed 5 bases and J 7 bases; nucleotides not matched to a gene: 11. CDR3 length equals 15 residues. Here the CDR3 reads CAISRLAGDFWEQYF. CDR3 nucleotides: TGTGCCATCAGTAGGCTAGCGGGGGACTTCTGGGAGCAGTACTTC.

The chain is built from TRBV6-4 and TRBJ2-1; 9 bases fit TRBD2. This CDR3 spans 13 amino acids. Germline V CDR1 and CDR2: MRHNA, SNTAGT. With 7 bases clipped from V and 7 bases from J, the junction kept 5 bases outside the gene matches. CDR3 region: CASKASGTNEQFF. Here the CDR3 DNA reads TGTGCCAGCAAGGCTAGCGGGACAAATGAGCAGTTCTTC.

V is TRBV11-2 and J is TRBJ2-5, with D perhaps TRBD2 (5 bases). The V gene lost 5 bases and the J gene lost 3 bases, with 10 bases spanning the gap. The CDR3 loop spans 13 amino acids. Germline V gene sequence: CDR1 SGHAT, CDR2 FQNNGV. CDR3 bases: TGTGCCAGCAGCCGGACGGGGAAAGAGACCCAGTACTTC. Translation gives CASSRTGKETQYF.

The rearrangement joins TRBV29-1 to TRBJ2-5; TRBD1 agrees at 10 bases. This CDR3 is built from 15 residues. Germline values: CDR1 SQVTM, CDR2 ANQGSEA. J lost 7 bases, V lost 4 bases, and 12 bases had no gene match. The CDR3 sequence: CSVGASGTGETTQYF. The CDR3 DNA sequence: TGCAGCGTTGGGGCCTCCGGGACAGGGGAAACGACCCAGTACTTC.

This clone turned up a few times. V is TRBV5-1 and J is TRBJ2-7; possible D gene TRBD1, 5 bases. This CDR3 has 13 residues. Germline loops: CDR1 SGHRS, CDR2 YFSETQ. Trimming took off 0 bases at V and 11 bases at J, with 15 bases between the two ends. The CDR3 loop reads CASSLESQDVKYF. CDR3 sequence (DNA): TGCGCCAGCAGCTTGGAATCACAGGACGTTAAGTACTTC.

The chain employs TRBV4-1 and TRBJ2-1, with 14 bases aligning to TRBD2. V gave up 5 bases and J gave up 8 bases; unmatched junction bases: 8. The CDR3 sequence is 16 residues long. Germline assignment: CDR1 MGHRA and CDR2 YSYEKL. CDR3 residues: CASSGWTSGGTDEQFF. CDR3 in DNA: TGCGCCAGCAGCGGATGGACTAGCGGGGGGACCGATGAGCAGTTCTTC.

The J gene is TRBJ2-7, the V gene TRBV19; TRBD1 agrees at 7 bases. Trimming took 10 bases from V and 5 from J; bases not matched to a gene: 17. CDR1 is LNHDA and CDR2 is SQIVND in the germline V gene (reference sequence). The CDR3 covers 15 residues. The CDR3 loop is CATDHSQGMGDEQYF. For the CDR3, the DNA is TGTGCCACCGACCACTCACAGGGGATGGGAGACGAGCAGTACTTC.